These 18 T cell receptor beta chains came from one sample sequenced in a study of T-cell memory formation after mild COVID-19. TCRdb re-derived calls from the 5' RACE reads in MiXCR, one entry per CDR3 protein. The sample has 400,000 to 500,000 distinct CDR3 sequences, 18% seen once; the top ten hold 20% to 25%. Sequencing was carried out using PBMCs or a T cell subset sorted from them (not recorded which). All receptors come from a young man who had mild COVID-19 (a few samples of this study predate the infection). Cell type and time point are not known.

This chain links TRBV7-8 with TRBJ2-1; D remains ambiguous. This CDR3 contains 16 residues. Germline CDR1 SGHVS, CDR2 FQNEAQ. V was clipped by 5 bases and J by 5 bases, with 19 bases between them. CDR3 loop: CASSRRDWGNDNEQFF. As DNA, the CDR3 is TGTGCCAGCAGCCGCCGAGATTGGGGTAACGACAATGAGCAGTTCTTC.

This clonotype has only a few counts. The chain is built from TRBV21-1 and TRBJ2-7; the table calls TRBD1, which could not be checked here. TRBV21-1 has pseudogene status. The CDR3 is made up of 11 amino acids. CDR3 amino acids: CATPGPCADLV. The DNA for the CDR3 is TGTGCCACCCCGGGCCCCTGCGCGGATCTAGTC.

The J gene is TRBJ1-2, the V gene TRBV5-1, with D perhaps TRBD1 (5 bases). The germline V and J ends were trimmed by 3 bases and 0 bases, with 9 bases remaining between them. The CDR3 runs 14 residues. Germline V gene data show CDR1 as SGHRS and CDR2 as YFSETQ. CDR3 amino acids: CASSSGGTNYGYTF. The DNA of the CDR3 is TGCGCCAGCAGCTCGGGGGGGACTAACTATGGCTACACCTTC.

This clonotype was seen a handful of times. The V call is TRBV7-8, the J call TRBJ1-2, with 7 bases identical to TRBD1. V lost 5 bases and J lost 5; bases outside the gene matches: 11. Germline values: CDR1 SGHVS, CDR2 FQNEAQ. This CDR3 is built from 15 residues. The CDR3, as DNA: TGTGCCAGCAGCACAGACAGGGCCTATACTTATGGCTACACCTTC. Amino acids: CASSTDRAYTYGYTF.

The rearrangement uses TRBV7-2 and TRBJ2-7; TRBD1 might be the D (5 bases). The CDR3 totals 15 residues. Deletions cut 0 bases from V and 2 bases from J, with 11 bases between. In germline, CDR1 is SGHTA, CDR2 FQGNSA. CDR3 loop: CASSLAKGSTYEQYF. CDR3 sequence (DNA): TGTGCCAGCAGCTTAGCGAAGGGGTCGACCTACGAGCAGTACTTC.

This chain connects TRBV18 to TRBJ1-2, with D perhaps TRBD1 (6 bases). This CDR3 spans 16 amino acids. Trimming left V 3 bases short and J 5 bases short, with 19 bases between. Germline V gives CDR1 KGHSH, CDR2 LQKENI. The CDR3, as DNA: TGTGCCAGCTCACCTTCGGACAGCCCGGGGAGTTATGGCTACACCTTC. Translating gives CASSPSDSPGSYGYTF.

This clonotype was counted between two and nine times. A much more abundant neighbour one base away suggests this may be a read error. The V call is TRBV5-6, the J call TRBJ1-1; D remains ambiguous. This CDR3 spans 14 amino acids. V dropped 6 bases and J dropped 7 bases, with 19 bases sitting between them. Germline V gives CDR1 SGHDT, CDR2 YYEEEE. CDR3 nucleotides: TGTGCCAGCAACCCTAGGGCAGGCCCCAATGAAGCTTTCTTT. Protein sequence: CASNPRAGPNEAFF.

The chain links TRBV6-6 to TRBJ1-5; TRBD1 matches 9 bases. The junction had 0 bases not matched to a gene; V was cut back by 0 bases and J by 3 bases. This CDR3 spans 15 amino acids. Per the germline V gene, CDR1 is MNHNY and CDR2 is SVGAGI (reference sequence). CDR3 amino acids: CASSYSQGANQPQHF. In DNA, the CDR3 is TGTGCCAGCAGTTACTCACAGGGGGCCAATCAGCCCCAGCATTTT.

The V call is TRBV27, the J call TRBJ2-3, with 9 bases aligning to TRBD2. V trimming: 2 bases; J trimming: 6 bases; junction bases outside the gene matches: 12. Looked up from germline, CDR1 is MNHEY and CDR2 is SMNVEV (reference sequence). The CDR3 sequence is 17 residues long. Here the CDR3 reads CASSLGSGGVLGDTQYF. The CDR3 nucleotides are TGTGCCAGCAGTTTAGGTAGCGGGGGCGTCCTAGGTGATACGCAGTATTTT.

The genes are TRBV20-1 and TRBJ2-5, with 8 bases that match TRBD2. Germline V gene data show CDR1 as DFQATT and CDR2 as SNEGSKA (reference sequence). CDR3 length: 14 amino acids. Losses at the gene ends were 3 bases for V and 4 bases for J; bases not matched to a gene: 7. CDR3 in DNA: TGCAGTGCTAGTCCCAGGGCGGGGGGAGAGACCCAGTACTTC. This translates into CSASPRAGGETQYF.

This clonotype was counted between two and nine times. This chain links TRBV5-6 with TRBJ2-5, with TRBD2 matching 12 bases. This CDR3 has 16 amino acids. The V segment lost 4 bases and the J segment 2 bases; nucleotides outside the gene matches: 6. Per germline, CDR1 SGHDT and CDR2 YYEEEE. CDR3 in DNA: TGTGCCAGCAGCCGCGGACTAGCGGGGAGTCAAGAGACCCAGTACTTC. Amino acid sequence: CASSRGLAGSQETQYF.

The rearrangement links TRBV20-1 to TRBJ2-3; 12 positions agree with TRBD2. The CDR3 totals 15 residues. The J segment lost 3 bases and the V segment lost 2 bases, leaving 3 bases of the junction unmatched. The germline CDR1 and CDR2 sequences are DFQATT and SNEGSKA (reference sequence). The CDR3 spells CSARTLAGGTDTQYF. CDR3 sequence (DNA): TGCAGTGCTAGAACGCTAGCGGGGGGGACAGATACGCAGTATTTT.

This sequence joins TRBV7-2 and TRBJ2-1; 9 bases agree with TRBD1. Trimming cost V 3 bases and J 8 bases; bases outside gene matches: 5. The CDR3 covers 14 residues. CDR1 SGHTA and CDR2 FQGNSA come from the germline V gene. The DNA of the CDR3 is TGTGCCAGCAGCTTGGACAGGGGCGTGCATGAGCAGTTCTTC. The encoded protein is CASSLDRGVHEQFF.

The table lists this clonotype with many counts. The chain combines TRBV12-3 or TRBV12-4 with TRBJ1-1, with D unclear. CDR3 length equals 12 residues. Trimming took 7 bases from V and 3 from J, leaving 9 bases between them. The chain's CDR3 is CASTQVDTEAFF. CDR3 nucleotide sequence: TGTGCCAGCACCCAAGTGGACACTGAAGCTTTCTTT.

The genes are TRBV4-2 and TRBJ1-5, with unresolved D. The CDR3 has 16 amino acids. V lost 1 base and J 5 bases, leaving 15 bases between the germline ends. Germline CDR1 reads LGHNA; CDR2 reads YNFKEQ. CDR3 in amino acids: CASSQVDQGGYQPQHF. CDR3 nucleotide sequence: TGTGCCAGCAGCCAAGTCGACCAAGGAGGGTATCAGCCCCAGCATTTT.

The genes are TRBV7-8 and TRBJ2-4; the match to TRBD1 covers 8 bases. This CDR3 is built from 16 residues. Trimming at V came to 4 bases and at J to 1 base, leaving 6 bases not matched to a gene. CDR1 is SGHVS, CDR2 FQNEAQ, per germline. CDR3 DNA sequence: TGTGCCAGCAGCTCAGGGGGCGACCCTGCCAAAAACATTCAGTACTTC. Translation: CASSSGGDPAKNIQYF.

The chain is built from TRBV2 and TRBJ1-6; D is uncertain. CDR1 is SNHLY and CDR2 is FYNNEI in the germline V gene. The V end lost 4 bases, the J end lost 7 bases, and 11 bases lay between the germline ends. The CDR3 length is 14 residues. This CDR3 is CASSARAGNSPLHF. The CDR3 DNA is TGTGCCAGCAGTGCAAGGGCCGGAAATTCACCCCTCCACTTT.

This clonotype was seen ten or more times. This CDR3 reads CASSLEKGYTEAFF. In DNA form, the CDR3 reads TGTGCCAGCAGCTTGGAGAAAGGGTACACTGAAGCTTTCTTT. The chain couples TRBV5-4 to TRBJ1-1, with D unclear. The germline gives CDR1 SGHNT, CDR2 YYREEE (reference sequence). V was cut by 0 bases and J by 3 bases, with 9 bases left in between. The CDR3 loop spans 14 amino acids.